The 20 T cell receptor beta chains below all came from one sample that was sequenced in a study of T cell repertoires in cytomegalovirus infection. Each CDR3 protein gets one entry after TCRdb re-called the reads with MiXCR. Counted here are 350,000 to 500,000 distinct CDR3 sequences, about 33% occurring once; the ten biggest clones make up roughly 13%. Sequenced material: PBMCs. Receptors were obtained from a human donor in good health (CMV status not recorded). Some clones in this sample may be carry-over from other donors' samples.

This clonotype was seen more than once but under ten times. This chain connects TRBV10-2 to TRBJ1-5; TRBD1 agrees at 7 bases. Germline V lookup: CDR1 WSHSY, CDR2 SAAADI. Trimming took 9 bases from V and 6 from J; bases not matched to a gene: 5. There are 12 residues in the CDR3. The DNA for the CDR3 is TGCGCCAGTCAGGGGGACAGTCAGCCCCAGCATTTT. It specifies CASQGDSQPQHF.

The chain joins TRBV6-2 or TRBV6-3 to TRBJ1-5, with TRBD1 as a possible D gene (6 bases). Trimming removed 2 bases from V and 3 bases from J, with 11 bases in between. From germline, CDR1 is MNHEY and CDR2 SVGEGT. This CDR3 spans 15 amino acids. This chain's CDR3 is CASSYGQKLNQPQHF. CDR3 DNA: TGTGCCAGCAGTTACGGACAGAAGCTCAATCAGCCCCAGCATTTT.

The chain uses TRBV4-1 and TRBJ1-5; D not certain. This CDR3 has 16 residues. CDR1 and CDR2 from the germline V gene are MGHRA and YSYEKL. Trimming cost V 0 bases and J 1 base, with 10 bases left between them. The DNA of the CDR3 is TGCGCCAGCAGCCAAGATGGCCAGACAAGCAATCAGCCCCAGCATTTT. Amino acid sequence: CASSQDGQTSNQPQHF.

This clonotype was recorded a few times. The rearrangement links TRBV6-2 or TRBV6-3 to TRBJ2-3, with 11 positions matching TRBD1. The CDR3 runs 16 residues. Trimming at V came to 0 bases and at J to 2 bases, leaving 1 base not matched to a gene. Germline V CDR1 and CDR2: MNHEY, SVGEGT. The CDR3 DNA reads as TGTGCCAGCAGTTACTCGGGACAGGGGGACACAGATACGCAGTATTTT. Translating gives CASSYSGQGDTDTQYF.

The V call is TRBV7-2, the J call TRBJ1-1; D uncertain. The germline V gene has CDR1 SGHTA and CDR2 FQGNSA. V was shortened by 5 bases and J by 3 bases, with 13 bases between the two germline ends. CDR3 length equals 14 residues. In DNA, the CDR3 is TGTGCCAGCAGCATAAGCTGGATGGACACTGAAGCTTTCTTT. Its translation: CASSISWMDTEAFF.

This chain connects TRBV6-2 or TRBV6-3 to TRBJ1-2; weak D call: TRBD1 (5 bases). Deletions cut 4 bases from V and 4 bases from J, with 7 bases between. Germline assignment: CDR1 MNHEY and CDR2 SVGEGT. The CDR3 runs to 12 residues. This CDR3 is CASSWDGYGYTF. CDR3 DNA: TGTGCCAGCAGTTGGGACGGCTATGGCTACACCTTC.

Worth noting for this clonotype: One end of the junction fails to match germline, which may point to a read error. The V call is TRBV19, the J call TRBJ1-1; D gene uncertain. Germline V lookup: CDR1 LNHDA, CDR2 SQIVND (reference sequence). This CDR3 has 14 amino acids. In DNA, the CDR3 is TGTGCCAGTAGTCCCCGTGGACGGAACACTGATGCTTTCTTT. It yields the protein CASSPRGRNTDAFF.

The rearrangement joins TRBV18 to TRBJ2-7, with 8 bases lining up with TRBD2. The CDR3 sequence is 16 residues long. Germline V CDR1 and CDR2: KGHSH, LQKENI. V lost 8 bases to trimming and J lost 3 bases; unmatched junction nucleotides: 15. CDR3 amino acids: CASAPEERGWGYEQYF. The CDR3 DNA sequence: TGTGCCAGCGCTCCTGAGGAGCGGGGGTGGGGCTACGAGCAGTACTTC.

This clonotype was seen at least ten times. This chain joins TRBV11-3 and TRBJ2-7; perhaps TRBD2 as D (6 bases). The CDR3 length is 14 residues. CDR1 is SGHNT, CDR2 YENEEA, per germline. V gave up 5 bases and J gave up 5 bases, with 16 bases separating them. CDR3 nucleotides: TGTGCCAGCAGCCGCGGGGCAGGTGACCACGAGCAGTACTTC. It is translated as CASSRGAGDHEQYF.

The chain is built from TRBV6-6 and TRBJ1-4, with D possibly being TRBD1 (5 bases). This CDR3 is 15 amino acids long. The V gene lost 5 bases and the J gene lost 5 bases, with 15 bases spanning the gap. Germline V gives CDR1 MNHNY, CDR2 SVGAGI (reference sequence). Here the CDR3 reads CASSGGGEKNEKLFF. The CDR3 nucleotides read TGTGCCAGCAGTGGGGGGGGGGAGAAAAATGAAAAACTGTTTTTT.

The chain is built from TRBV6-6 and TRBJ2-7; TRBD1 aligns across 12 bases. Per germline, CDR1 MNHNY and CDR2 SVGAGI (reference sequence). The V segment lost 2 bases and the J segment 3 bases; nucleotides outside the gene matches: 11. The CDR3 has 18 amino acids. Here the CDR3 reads CASSYSGTGGSSVYEQYF. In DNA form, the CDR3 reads TGTGCCAGCAGTTACAGTGGGACAGGGGGCTCCTCTGTCTACGAGCAGTACTTC.

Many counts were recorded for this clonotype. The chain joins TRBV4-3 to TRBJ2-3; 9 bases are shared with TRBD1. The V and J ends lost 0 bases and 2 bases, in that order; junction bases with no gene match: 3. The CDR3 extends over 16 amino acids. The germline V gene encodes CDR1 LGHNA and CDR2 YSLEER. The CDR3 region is CASSQDRDRVTDTQYF. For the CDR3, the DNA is TGCGCCAGCAGCCAAGATCGGGACAGGGTCACAGATACGCAGTATTTT.

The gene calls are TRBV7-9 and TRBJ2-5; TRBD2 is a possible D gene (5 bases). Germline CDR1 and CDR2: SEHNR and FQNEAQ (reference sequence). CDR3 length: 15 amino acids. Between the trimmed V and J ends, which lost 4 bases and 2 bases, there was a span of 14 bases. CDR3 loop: CASSSRNGLQETQYF. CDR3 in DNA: TGTGCCAGCAGCTCACGGAACGGACTGCAAGAGACCCAGTACTTC.

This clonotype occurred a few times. CDR3 in amino acids: CASSWPPPGAGDTDTQYF. CDR3 bases: TGTGCCAGCAGCTGGCCCCCACCGGGCGCGGGGGACACAGATACGCAGTATTTT. The V and J genes are TRBV7-8 and TRBJ2-3; 7 bases map to TRBD2. CDR1 is SGHVS and CDR2 is FQNEAQ in the germline V gene. The CDR3 is 18 residues long. Trimming took 4 bases from V and 2 from J; bases not matched to a gene: 15.

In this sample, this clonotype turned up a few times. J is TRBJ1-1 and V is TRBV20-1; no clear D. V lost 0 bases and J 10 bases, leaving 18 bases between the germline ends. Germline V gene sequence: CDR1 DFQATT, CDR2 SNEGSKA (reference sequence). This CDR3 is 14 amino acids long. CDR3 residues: CSAREARFAVGAFF. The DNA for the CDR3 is TGCAGTGCTAGAGAGGCCCGGTTTGCTGTCGGAGCTTTCTTT.

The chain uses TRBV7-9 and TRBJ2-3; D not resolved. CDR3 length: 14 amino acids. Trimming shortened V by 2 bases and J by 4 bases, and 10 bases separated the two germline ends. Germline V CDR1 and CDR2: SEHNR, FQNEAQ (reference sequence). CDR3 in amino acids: CASSLLRGPDTQYF. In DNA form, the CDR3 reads TGTGCCAGCAGCTTATTGCGCGGTCCAGATACGCAGTATTTT.

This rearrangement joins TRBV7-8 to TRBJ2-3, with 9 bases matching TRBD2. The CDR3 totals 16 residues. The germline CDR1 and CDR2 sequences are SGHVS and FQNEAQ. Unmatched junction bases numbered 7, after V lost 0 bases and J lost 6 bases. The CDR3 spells CASSLAASGGRDTQYF. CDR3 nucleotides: TGTGCCAGCAGCTTAGCCGCCAGCGGGGGGCGGGATACGCAGTATTTT. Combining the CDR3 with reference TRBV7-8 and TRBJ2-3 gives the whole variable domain GAGVSQSPRYKVAKRGQDVALRCDPISGHVSLFWYQQALGQGPEFLTYFQNEAQLDKSGLPSDRFFAERPEGSVSTLKIQRTQQEDSAVYLCASSLAASGGRDTQYFGPGTRLTVL.

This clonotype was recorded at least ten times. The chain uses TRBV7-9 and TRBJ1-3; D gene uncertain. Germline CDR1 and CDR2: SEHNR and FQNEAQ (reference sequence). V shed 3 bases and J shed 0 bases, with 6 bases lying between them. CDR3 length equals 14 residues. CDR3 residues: CASSFKSSGNTIYF. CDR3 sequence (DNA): TGTGCCAGCAGCTTCAAGAGCTCTGGAAACACCATATATTTT.

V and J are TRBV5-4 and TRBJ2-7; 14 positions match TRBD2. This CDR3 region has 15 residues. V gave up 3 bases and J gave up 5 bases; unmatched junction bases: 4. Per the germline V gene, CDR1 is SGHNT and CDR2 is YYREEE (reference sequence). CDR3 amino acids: CASSSGLAGGHEQYF. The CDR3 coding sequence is TGTGCCAGCAGCTCAGGACTAGCGGGGGGCCACGAGCAGTACTTC. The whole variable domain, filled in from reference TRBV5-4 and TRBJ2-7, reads ETGVTQSPTHLIKTRGQQVTLRCSSQSGHNTVSWYQQALGQGPQFIFQYYREEENGRGNFPPRFSGLQFPNYSSELNVNALELDDSALYLCASSSGLAGGHEQYFGPGTRLTVT.

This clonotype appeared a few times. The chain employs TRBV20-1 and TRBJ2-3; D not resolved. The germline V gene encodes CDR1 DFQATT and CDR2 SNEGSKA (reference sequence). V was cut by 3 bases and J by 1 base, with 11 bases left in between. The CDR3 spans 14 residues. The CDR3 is CSARSEIGTDTQYF. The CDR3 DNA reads TGCAGTGCTAGGAGCGAAATTGGCACAGATACGCAGTATTTT.